These 23 T cell receptor beta chains came from one sample sequenced in a study of cytomegalovirus exposure and HLA in healthy donors. Both 60 Vbeta primers and 13 Jbeta primers went into the PCR. Assay used: immunoSEQ multiplex PCR; TCRdb lists only in-frame clones, some missing. The sample records about 130,000 clones, approximately 81% being singletons. Sequencing used PBMCs. Source of these receptors: a male donor in good health and CMV-seronegative.

Points on this clone: The same CDR3 is also encoded by other DNA sequences in this sample. The chain joins TRBV28 to TRBJ2-7; D unresolved. This CDR3 region has 12 residues. The germline V and J ends were trimmed by 5 bases and 6 bases, with 11 bases remaining between them. Germline assignment: CDR1 MDHEN and CDR2 SYDVKM. This CDR3 is CASSLDRGEQYF. Written as DNA, the CDR3 is TGTGCCAGCAGTCTTGACCGAGGCGAGCAGTACTTC.

The rearrangement uses TRBV28 and TRBJ1-1, with D perhaps TRBD1 (5 bases). Germline values: CDR1 MDHEN, CDR2 SYDVKM. Trimming shortened V by 7 bases and J by 7 bases, and 16 bases separated the two germline ends. CDR3 length equals 13 residues. In nucleotides, the CDR3 is TGTGCCAGCAATTGGGGGGGTCGGAGTGAAGCTTTCTTT. Amino acid sequence: CASNWGGRSEAFF. The variable domain in full, with the rest retrieved from reference TRBV28 and TRBJ1-1, is DVKVTQSSRYLVKRTGEKVFLECVQDMDHENMFWYRQDPGLGLRLIYFSYDVKMKEKGDIPEGYSVSREKKERFSLILESASTNQTSMYLCASNWGGRSEAFFGQGTRLTVV.

V and J are TRBV6-5 and TRBJ2-1; 12 bases match TRBD2. V lost 4 bases and J lost 6; bases outside the gene matches: 7. The CDR3 loop spans 16 amino acids. The V gene's germline CDR1 is MNHEY and CDR2 SVGAGI. The CDR3 nucleotides are TGTGCCAGCAGTTTCAGGACTAGCGGGATTCCCAATGAGCAGTTCTTC. Translating gives CASSFRTSGIPNEQFF.

This clone has just a few counts. The rearrangement joins TRBV6-1 to TRBJ1-5; a weak D match, TRBD1 (5 bases). Germline-derived CDR1 and CDR2 are MNHNS and SASEGT. The CDR3 totals 15 residues. Trimming stripped 3 bases from V and 5 bases from J, with 14 bases between. As DNA, the CDR3 is TGTGCCAGCAGTGAGTACGGGCAGGGTGATCAGCCCCAGCATTTT. This encodes CASSEYGQGDQPQHF.

The rearrangement joins TRBV7-8 to TRBJ1-5, with D tentatively TRBD1 (6 bases). V lost 2 bases to trimming and J lost 5 bases, with 10 bases between them. Per germline, CDR1 SGHVS and CDR2 FQNEAQ. CDR3 length: 14 amino acids. CDR3 in DNA: TGTGCCAGCAGCTTACAGGACAGCGATCAGCCCCAGCATTTT. This sequence encodes CASSLQDSDQPQHF. The entire variable domain, with the rest obtained from reference TRBV7-8 and TRBJ1-5, is as follows: GAGVSQSPRYKVAKRGQDVALRCDPISGHVSLFWYQQALGQGPEFLTYFQNEAQLDKSGLPSDRFFAERPEGSVSTLKIQRTQQEDSAVYLCASSLQDSDQPQHFGDGTRLSIL.

To note about this clone: The junction shows a germline mismatch at one end, possibly a read error. This chain links TRBV27 with TRBJ2-4; 9 positions agree with TRBD2. The germline V gene encodes CDR1 MNHEY and CDR2 SMNVEV (reference sequence). The CDR3 covers 15 residues. CDR3 bases: TGTGCCAGCAGTTTTAGCGGGGGACAAAAAAACAGTCAGTACTTC. It yields the protein CASSFSGGQKNSQYF.

This CDR3 is CASSPALGQGATNEKLFF. DNA of the CDR3: TGTGCCAGCTCACCCGCTTTGGGACAGGGGGCAACTAATGAAAAACTGTTTTTT. This sequence joins TRBV18 and TRBJ1-4; 11 bases are shared with TRBD1. Germline loops: CDR1 KGHSH, CDR2 LQKENI. The CDR3 contains 18 residues. V was clipped by 3 bases and J by 0 bases; unmatched bases: 6.

V and J are TRBV27 and TRBJ2-7; D is uncertain. V dropped 5 bases and J dropped 5 bases, with 13 bases sitting between them. The CDR3 runs to 13 residues. Per germline, CDR1 MNHEY and CDR2 SMNVEV (reference sequence). In DNA form, the CDR3 reads TGTGCCAGCAGTGCGGCCCCCCCCAACGAGCAGTACTTC. Translated, it gives CASSAAPPNEQYF.

V usage is TRBV28 and J usage is TRBJ1-1, with a weak D call TRBD1 (5 bases). The CDR3 loop spans 14 amino acids. Germline CDR1 MDHEN, CDR2 SYDVKM. Trimming took off 7 bases at V and 0 bases at J, with 12 bases between the two ends. As DNA, the CDR3 is TGTGCCAGCAACCTAGACAGCCTGAACACTGAAGCTTTCTTT. Residues: CASNLDSLNTEAFF.

For the CDR3, the DNA is TGTGCCTGGTCGGATCCGGGACAGACCCAAGAGACCCAGTACTTC. It is translated as CAWSDPGQTQETQYF. The chain recombines TRBV30 with TRBJ2-5, with 7 positions matching TRBD1. CDR3 size: 15 residues. The germline V gene encodes CDR1 GTSNPN and CDR2 SVGIG (reference sequence). V lost 5 bases, J lost 1 base, and 10 bases stayed unmatched.

V usage is TRBV6-1 and J usage is TRBJ2-5, with 11 bases that match TRBD2. Per germline, CDR1 MNHNS and CDR2 SASEGT. V dropped 3 bases and J dropped 4; count of bases not matched to a gene: 4. This CDR3 comprises 15 residues. The CDR3 loop reads CASSDLAGGRETQYF. DNA for the CDR3: TGTGCCAGCAGTGACTTAGCGGGGGGGCGAGAGACCCAGTACTTC.

The DNA for the CDR3 is TGTGCCAGCAGCCGACAGGTTTCTAACTATGGCTACACCTTC. This codes for CASSRQVSNYGYTF. This chain connects TRBV6-1 to TRBJ1-2; D is perhaps TRBD1 (6 bases). Germline V gene lookup returns CDR1 MNHNS and CDR2 SASEGT. V was trimmed by 6 bases and J by 0 bases, leaving 11 bases between them. CDR3 length equals 14 residues.

The chain recombines TRBV19 with TRBJ1-2, with 8 bases that match TRBD1. Trimming removed 6 bases from V and 0 bases from J; junction bases left unmatched: 3. The CDR3 totals 14 residues. Germline CDR1 is LNHDA and CDR2 is SQIVND (reference sequence). Written as DNA, the CDR3 is TGTGCCAGTAGAAGGACAGGGACTAACTATGGCTACACCTTC. Translated: CASRRTGTNYGYTF.

This rearrangement joins TRBV19 to TRBJ2-7, with D perhaps TRBD1 (5 bases). From germline, CDR1 is LNHDA and CDR2 SQIVND (reference sequence). The CDR3 extends over 15 amino acids. V shed 3 bases and J shed 5 bases, with 17 bases lying between them. CDR3 residues: CASSIPGRVTNEQYF. As DNA, the CDR3 is TGTGCCAGTAGTATCCCGGGCAGGGTTACAAACGAGCAGTACTTC. The variable domain in full, completed from reference TRBV19 and TRBJ2-7, reads DGGITQSPKYLFRKEGQNVTLSCEQNLNHDAMYWYRQDPGQGLRLIYYSQIVNDFQKGDIAEGYSVSREKKESFPLTVTSAQKNPTAFYLCASSIPGRVTNEQYFGPGTRLTVT.

This clone was counted between two and nine times. This chain uses TRBV6-5 with TRBJ2-7; 11 positions agree with TRBD1. Germline CDR1 is MNHEY and CDR2 is SVGAGI. The ends lost 7 bases at V and 3 bases at J; junction bases unmatched: 8. The length of the CDR3 is 15 residues. CDR3 DNA sequence: TGTGCCAGCACTAACCCCGGGACAGGGGGCTACGAGCAGTACTTC. Protein product: CASTNPGTGGYEQYF.

The rearrangement links TRBV5-5 to TRBJ1-6; TRBD1 might be the D (6 bases). The CDR3 runs to 14 residues. Looked up from germline, CDR1 is SGHKS and CDR2 is YYEKEE (reference sequence). Trimming removed 8 bases at V and 5 bases at J, with 14 bases between. The CDR3 protein is CASGQRADNSPLHF. Here the CDR3 DNA reads TGTGCCAGTGGACAGAGGGCAGATAATTCACCCCTCCACTTT.

The chain recombines TRBV7-6 with TRBJ2-7, with TRBD1 matching over 8 bases. The CDR3 has 13 amino acids. Germline values: CDR1 SGHVS, CDR2 FNYEAQ. V trimming: 5 bases; J trimming: 4 bases; junction bases outside the gene matches: 4. As DNA, the CDR3 is TGTGCCAGCAGCATGGGACAGGCGTACGAGCAGTACTTC. Protein: CASSMGQAYEQYF. The variable domain in full, completed from reference TRBV7-6 and TRBJ2-7, reads GAGVSQSPRYKVTKRGQDVALRCDPISGHVSLYWYRQALGQGPEFLTYFNYEAQQDKSGLPNDRFSAERPEGSISTLTIQRTEQRDSAMYRCASSMGQAYEQYFGPGTRLTVT.

The chain has TRBV10-2 and TRBJ2-7; 7 nucleotides match TRBD1. This CDR3 spans 15 amino acids. Germline values: CDR1 WSHSY, CDR2 SAAADI. The V segment lost 4 bases and the J segment 0 bases; nucleotides outside the gene matches: 6. In nucleotides, the CDR3 is TGCGCCAGCAGTGTCCTGGGACAGCACTCCTACGAGCAGTACTTC. It translates to CASSVLGQHSYEQYF.

The chain links TRBV7-2 to TRBJ1-1; no reliable D call. The CDR3 is made up of 13 amino acids. The germline gives CDR1 SGHTA, CDR2 FQGNSA. V was cut by 3 bases and J by 4 bases, with 9 bases left in between. This chain's CDR3 is CASSFGQLTEAFF. CDR3 in DNA: TGTGCCAGCAGCTTTGGGCAGCTCACTGAAGCTTTCTTT. The full variable domain, rest sourced from reference TRBV7-2 and TRBJ1-1, is GAGVSQSPSNKVTEKGKDVELRCDPISGHTALYWYRQSLGQGLEFLIYFQGNSAPDKSGLPSDRFSAERTGGSVSTLTIQRTQQEDSAVYLCASSFGQLTEAFFGQGTRLTVV.

The CDR3: CASSQLTGTDSSDEQYF. CDR3 DNA: TGTGCCAGCAGCCAACTAACCGGGACAGATTCGTCTGACGAGCAGTACTTC. J is TRBJ2-7 and V is TRBV4-2, with TRBD1 identical over 7 bases. The germline V gene encodes CDR1 LGHNA and CDR2 YNFKEQ. The CDR3 has 17 residues. The junction had 15 bases not matched to a gene; V was cut back by 2 bases and J by 5 bases.

The chain employs TRBV11-2 and TRBJ2-2, with unresolved D. Between the trimmed V and J ends, which lost 5 bases and 6 bases, there was a span of 7 bases. The CDR3 has 12 amino acids. From germline, CDR1 is SGHAT and CDR2 FQNNGV. CDR3 residues: CASSLVAGELFF. The CDR3 DNA is TGTGCCAGCAGCCTGGTAGCCGGGGAGCTGTTTTTT.

The chain couples TRBV30 to TRBJ2-5; no clear D gene. Trimming pared 0 bases from V and 3 bases from J, leaving 11 bases between. Germline CDR1 GTSNPN, CDR2 SVGIG (reference sequence). This CDR3 has 14 residues. In DNA form, the CDR3 reads TGTGCCTGGAGTGTGGGCAGCAGAAAAGAGACCCAGTACTTC. This encodes CAWSVGSRKETQYF.

The chain employs TRBV28 and TRBJ1-5; possible D gene TRBD1, 5 bases. Per germline, CDR1 MDHEN and CDR2 SYDVKM. V was shortened by 4 bases and J by 9 bases, with 16 bases between the two germline ends. This CDR3 is built from 14 residues. The CDR3: CASSWTGRRGPQHF. CDR3 sequence (DNA): TGTGCCAGCAGTTGGACGGGACGGAGGGGGCCCCAGCATTTT.